This T cell receptor beta chain was captured in a study of T cell responses to AZD1222 COVID-19 vaccine (dated by TCRdb to 2020 to 2022). Concerning the study at large: Because spike-specific TCR depth and breadth did not differ between the two schedules, AZD1222 recipients who got a second dose at roughly 4 weeks were pooled with those who got a second dose at roughly 12 weeks. Trial participants were enrolled by age into 18-55, 56-69 and 70-plus year subgroups, with about 150, 28 and 57 TCR-sequenced participants respectively. TCR sequencing was performed for 230 to 250 trial participants, of whom some 200 were given two doses of AZD1222 and around 25 were given two doses of MenACWY control vaccine. The paper as a whole reports these results and caveats: The 56-69-year group was small, and its depth increase did not reach significance, likely because of low power. Vaccine-associated CD4 TCRs spanned the whole spike protein, with dominant responses in regions 160-218 and 743-854. A significant rise in spike-specific TCR breadth and depth was observed after two AZD1222 doses relative to day 0 and relative to MenACWY recipients. Conclusions about previously exposed vaccinees were limited because only six AZD1222 recipients were SARS-CoV-2 seropositive at baseline. Participants were mostly white British, with more females than males. The authors suggested clonal diversity may have been underestimated. Because no day 14 peak-response samples were available, repertoires were characterized only after the peak T cell response. Reportedly, almost half of the unique spike-specific TCRs recognized epitopes lying outside the regions that are mutated in the B.1.351 and B.1.1.7 variants.

Including the terminal cysteine and phenylalanine, the CDR3 comprises 14 residues. Of the read, only the CDR3 DNA is kept; its 42 bases are in frame from base 1. The germline V gene provides CDR1 KGHDR and CDR2 SFDVKD. V was cut back by 6 bases and J by 2 bases, leaving a gap of 12 bases between them. The CDR3 regions of human TCRbeta chains were subjected to immunosequencing. The source study handled its data this way. TCRs in the repertoires were matched against a reference library of SARS-CoV-2-specific TCRs that had been generated with the MIRA antigen-specificity platform. Breadth meant the fraction of unique TCRs that were SARS-CoV-2-associated, whereas depth meant the fraction of total T cells that were SARS-CoV-2-associated. Using the MIRA data, every spike-specific TCR was mapped to the spike region that the TCR reacted to and assigned to either a CD4 or a CD8 class. Log10-transformed breadth and depth values were compared by one-way ANOVA with Sidak's multiple comparisons tests. TCRdb retrieved this table from immuneACCESS and kept in-frame rearrangements only. Not all clones are present; in checked studies, unresolved V genes account for under half, and no reason is known for the remainder. The V and J calls and clone size are taken from that table; D and trimming were inferred from the DNA. This sample comprises some 130,000 clones, approximately 90% of them detected only once. Of the sample, 1.5% to 2% is held by the ten largest clones.

The time point label for this specimen denotes: baseline before first vaccination. Samples from vaccinated people were obtained from the UK trials COV001 and COV002, which included a single-blind randomized controlled phase 2/3 trial of AZD1222 (ChAdOx1 nCoV-19) in healthy adults. Trial participant PBMC samples were collected at day 0 and day 28 after the second dose for TCRbeta chain sequencing. This clone has more than one count but fewer than ten. No antigen is known for it. It has no much larger one-base neighbor in the sample; base qualities were not kept. Sequencing used peripheral blood, obtained on day 0 of AZD1222 vaccination. The chain is assembled from TRBV24-1 and TRBJ1-2; TRBD1 is perhaps the D gene, given 6 matching bases. This receptor was taken from an adult in good health. In nucleotides, the sequence is TGTGCCACCAGTCGTGCCCAGGGGAACTATGGCTACACCTTC. This encodes CATSRAQGNYGYTF.